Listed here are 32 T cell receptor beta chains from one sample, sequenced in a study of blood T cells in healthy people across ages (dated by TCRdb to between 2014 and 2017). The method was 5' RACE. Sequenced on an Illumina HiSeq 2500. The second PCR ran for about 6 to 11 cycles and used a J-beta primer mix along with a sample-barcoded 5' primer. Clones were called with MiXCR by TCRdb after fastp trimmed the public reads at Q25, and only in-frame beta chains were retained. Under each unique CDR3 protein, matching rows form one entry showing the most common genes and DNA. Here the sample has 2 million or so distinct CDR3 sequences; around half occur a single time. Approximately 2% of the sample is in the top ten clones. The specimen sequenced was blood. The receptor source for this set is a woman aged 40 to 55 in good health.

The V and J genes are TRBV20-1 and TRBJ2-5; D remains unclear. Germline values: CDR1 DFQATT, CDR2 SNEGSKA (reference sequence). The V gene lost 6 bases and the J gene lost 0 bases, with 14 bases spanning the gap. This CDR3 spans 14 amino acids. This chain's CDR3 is CSASGSGYQETQYF. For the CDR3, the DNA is TGCAGTGCCTCGGGCTCCGGGTACCAAGAGACCCAGTACTTC.

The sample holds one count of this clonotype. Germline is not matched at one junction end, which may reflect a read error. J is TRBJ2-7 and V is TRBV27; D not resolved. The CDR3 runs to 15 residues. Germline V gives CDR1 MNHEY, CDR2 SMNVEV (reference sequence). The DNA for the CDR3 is TGTGCCAGCAGTTTAGGTGTGTCAGTAAGGACCGAGCAGTACTTT. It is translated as CASSLGVSVRTEQYF.

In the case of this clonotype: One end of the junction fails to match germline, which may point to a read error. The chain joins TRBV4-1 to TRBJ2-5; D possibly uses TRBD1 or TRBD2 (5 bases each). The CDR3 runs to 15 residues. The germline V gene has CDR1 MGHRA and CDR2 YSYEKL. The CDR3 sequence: CASSQELRGQETQYF. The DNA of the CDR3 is TGTGCCAGCAGCCAGGAGCTGAGGGGACAAGAGACCCAGTACTTC.

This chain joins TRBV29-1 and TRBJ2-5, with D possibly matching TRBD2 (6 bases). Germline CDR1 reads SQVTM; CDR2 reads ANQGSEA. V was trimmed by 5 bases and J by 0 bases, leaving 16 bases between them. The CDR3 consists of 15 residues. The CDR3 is CSVPGVAADQETQYF. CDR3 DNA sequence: TGCAGCGTTCCCGGGGTAGCGGCGGACCAAGAGACCCAGTACTTC.

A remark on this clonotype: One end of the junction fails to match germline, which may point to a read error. The CDR3 protein is CAVRYREQETQYF. DNA for the CDR3: TGTGCCGTCAGATACAGGGAACAAGAGACCCAGTACTTC. The chain links TRBV10-3 to TRBJ2-5; D possibly corresponds to TRBD1 (6 bases). The CDR3 runs to 13 residues. The V gene's germline CDR1 is ENHRY and CDR2 SYGVKD.

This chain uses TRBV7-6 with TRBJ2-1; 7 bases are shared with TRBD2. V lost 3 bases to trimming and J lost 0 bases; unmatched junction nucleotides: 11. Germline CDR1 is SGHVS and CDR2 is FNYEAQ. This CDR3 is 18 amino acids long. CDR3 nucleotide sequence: TGTGCCAGCAGCTTCCTCTCCCAACGCGGGAGCTCCTACAATGAGCAGTTCTTC. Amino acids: CASSFLSQRGSSYNEQFF. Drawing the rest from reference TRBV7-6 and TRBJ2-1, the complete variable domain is GAGVSQSPRYKVTKRGQDVALRCDPISGHVSLYWYRQALGQGPEFLTYFNYEAQQDKSGLPNDRFSAERPEGSISTLTIQRTEQRDSAMYRCASSFLSQRGSSYNEQFFGPGTRLTVL.

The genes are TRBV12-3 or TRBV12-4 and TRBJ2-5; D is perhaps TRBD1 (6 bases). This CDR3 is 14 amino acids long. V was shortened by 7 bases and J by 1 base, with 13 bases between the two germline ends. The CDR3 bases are TGTGCCAGCAAAATACAGGGAGCCCAAGAGACCCAGTACTTC. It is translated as CASKIQGAQETQYF.

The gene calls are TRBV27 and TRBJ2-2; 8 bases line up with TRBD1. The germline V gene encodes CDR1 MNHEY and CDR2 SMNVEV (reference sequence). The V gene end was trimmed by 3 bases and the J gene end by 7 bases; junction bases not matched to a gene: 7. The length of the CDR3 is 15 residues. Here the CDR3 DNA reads TGTGCCAGCAGTTTCGCAGGGGGCGCGGGCGGGGAGCTGTTTTTT. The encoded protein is CASSFAGGAGGELFF.

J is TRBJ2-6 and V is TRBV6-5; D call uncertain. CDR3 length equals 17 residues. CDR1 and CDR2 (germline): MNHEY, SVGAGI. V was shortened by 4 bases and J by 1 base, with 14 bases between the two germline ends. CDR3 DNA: TGTGCCAGCAGTTGGGAAGGACGCCTTTCTGGGGCCAACGTCCTGACTTTC. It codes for CASSWEGRLSGANVLTF.

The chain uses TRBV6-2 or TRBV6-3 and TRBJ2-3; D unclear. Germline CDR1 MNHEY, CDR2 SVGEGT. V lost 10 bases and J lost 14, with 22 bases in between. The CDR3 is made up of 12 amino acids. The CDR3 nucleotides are TGTGCCACGGGCCCGTCCGGGTCCGTCCGGTATTTT. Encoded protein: CATGPSGSVRYF.

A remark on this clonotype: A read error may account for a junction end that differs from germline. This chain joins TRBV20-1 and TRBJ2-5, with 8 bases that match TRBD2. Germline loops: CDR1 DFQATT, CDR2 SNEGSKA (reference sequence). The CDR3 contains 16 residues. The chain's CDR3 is CSARGGASGPQGTQYF. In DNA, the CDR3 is TGCAGTGCTAGAGGGGGCGCTAGCGGGCCCCAAGGGACCCAGTACTTC.

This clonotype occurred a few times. Here the CDR3 reads CASSLGSRDSLTYGYTF. DNA for the CDR3: TGTGCCAGCAGCTTAGGATCCCGGGACAGTTTGACTTATGGCTACACCTTC. The V gene is TRBV13, the J gene TRBJ1-2; TRBD1 agrees at 7 bases. The CDR3 sequence is 17 residues long. Trimming removed 0 bases from V and 5 bases from J; junction bases left unmatched: 12. Per the germline V gene, CDR1 is PRHDT and CDR2 is FYEKMQ (reference sequence).

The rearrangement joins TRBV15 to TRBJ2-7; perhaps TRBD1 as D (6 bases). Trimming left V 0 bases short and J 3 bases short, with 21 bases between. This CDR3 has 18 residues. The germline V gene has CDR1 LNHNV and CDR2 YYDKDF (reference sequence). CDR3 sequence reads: CATSRDQARGVFNYEQYF. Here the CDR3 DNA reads TGTGCCACCAGCAGAGATCAGGCCAGGGGAGTCTTTAACTACGAGCAGTACTTC.

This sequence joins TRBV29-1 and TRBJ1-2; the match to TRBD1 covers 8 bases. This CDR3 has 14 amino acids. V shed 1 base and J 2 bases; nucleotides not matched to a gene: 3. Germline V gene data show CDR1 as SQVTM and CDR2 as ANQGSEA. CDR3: CSVEGSGGNYGYTF. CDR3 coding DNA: TGCAGCGTTGAAGGGTCAGGGGGCAACTATGGCTACACCTTC.

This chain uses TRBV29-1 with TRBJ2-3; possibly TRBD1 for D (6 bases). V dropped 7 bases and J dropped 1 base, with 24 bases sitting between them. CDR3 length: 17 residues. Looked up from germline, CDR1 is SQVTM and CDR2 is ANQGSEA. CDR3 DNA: TGCAGCGGAGCCGGGACCAGGGGTACCACACGCACAGATACGCAGTATTTT. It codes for CSGAGTRGTTRTDTQYF.

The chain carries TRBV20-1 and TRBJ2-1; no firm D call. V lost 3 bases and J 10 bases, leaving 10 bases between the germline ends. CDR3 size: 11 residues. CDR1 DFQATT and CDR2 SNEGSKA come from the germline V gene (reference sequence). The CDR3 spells CSASHQGEQFF. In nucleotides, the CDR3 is TGCAGTGCTAGCCACCAAGGGGAGCAGTTCTTC.

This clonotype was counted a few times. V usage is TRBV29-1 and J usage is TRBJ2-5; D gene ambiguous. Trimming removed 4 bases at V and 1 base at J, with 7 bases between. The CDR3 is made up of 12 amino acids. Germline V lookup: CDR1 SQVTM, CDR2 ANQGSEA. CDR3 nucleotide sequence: TGCAGCGTTGGAGTTAGCCAAGAGACCCAGTACTTC. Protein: CSVGVSQETQYF.

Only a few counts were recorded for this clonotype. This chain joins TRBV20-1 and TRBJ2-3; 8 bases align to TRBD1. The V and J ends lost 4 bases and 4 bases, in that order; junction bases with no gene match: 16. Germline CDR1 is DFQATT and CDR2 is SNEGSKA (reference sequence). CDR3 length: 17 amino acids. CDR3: CSATQIVQGQDADTQYF. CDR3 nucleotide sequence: TGCAGTGCTACCCAGATCGTACAGGGACAGGACGCAGATACGCAGTATTTT.

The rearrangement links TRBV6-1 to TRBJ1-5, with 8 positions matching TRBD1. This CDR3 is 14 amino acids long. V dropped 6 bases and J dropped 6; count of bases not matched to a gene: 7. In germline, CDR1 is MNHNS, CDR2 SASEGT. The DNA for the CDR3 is TGTGCCAGCAGCCAGGACAGGGCGGCTCAGCCCCAGCATTTT. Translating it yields CASSQDRAAQPQHF.

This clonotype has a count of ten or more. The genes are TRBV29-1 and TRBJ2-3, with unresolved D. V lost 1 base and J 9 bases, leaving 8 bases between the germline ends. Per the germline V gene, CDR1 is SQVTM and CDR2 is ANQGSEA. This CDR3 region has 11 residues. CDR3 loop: CSVEVVGTQYF. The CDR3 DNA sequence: TGCAGCGTTGAAGTAGTTGGGACGCAGTATTTT.

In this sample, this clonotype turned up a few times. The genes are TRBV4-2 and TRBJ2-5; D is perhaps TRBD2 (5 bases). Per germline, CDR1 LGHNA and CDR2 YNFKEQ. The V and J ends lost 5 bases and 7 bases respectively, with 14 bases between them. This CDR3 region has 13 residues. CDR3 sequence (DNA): TGTGCCAGCAGCTCCGGTGCCGGAGGGACCCAGTACTTC. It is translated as CASSSGAGGTQYF.

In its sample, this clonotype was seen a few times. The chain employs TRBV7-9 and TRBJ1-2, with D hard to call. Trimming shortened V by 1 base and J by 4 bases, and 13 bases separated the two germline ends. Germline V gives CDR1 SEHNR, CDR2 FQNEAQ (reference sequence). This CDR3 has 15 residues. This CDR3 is CASSLDSGSSYGYTF. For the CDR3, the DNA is TGTGCCAGCAGCTTAGACTCGGGATCGAGCTATGGCTACACCTTC. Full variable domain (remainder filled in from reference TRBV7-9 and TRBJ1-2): DTGVSQNPRHKITKRGQNVTFRCDPISEHNRLYWYRQTLGQGPEFLTYFQNEAQLEKSRLLSDRFSAERPKGSFSTLEIQRTEQGDSAMYLCASSLDSGSSYGYTFGSGTRLTVV.

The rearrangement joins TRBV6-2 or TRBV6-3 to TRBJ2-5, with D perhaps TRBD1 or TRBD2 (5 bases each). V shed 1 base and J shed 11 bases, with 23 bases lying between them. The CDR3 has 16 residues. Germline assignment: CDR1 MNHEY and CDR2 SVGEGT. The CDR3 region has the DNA TGTGCCAGCAGTTACTGGGACGCCGGACCCTACAATGAGCAGTACTTC. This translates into CASSYWDAGPYNEQYF.

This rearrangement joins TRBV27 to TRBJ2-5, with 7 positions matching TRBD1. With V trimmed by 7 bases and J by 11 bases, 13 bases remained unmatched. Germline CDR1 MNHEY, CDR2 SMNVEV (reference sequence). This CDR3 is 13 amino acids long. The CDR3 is CASTRGRYDEQYF. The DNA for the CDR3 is TGTGCCAGCACGAGGGGGCGCTACGATGAGCAGTACTTC.

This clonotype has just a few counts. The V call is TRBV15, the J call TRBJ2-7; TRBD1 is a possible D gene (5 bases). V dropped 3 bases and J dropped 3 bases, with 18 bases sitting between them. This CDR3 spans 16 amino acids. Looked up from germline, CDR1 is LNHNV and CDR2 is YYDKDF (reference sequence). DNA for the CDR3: TGTGCCACCAGCAGCCCAGCTTGGACAATGTTCTACGAGCAGTACTTC. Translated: CATSSPAWTMFYEQYF.

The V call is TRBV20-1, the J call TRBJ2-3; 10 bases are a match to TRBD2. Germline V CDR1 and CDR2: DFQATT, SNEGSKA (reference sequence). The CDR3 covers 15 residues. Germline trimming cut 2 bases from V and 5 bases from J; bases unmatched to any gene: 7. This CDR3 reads CSARWSGGAGDTQYF. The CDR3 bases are TGCAGTGCTAGATGGAGCGGGGGGGCCGGAGATACGCAGTATTTT.

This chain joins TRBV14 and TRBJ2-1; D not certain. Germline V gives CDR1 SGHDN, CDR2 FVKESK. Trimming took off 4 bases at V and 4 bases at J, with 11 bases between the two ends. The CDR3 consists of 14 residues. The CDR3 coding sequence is TGTGCCAGCAGCCCCCAGAGAAGGTACAATGAGCAGTTCTTC. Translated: CASSPQRRYNEQFF.

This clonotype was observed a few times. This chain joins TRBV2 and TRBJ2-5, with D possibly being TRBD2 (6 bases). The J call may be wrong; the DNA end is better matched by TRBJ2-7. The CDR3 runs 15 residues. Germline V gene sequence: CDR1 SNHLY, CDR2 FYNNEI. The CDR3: CASGAGGFREYEQYF. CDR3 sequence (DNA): TGTGCCAGCGGGGCAGGAGGGTTCCGAGAATACGAGCAGTACTTC.

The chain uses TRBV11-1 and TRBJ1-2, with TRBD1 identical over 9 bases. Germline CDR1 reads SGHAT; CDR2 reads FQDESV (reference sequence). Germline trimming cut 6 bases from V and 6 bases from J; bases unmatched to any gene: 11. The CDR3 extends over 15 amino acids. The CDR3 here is CASRHTQGAGDGYTF. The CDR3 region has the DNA TGTGCCAGCAGACATACACAGGGGGCCGGGGATGGCTACACCTTC.

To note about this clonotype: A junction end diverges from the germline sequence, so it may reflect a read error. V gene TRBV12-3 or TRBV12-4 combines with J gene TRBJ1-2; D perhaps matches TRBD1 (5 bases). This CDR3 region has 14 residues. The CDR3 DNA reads TGTGCCAGCAGGTTAGCGGGGGAAGGGTATGGCTACACCTTC. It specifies CASRLAGEGYGYTF.

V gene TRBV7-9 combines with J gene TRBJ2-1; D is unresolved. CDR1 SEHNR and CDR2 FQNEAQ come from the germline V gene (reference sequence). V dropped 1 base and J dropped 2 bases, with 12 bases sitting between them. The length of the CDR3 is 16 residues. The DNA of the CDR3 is TGTGCCAGCAGCTTAGTAAAAAAGAGAGCCTACAATGAGCAGTTCTTC. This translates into CASSLVKKRAYNEQFF.

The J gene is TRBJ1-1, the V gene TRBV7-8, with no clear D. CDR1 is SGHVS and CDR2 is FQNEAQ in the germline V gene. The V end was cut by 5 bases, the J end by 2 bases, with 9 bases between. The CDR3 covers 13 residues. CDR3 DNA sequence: TGTGCCAGCAGCATCCAGGTTAACACTGAAGCTTTCTTT. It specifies CASSIQVNTEAFF.